This TCR beta chain was profiled in a study of vaccination and CD4 T cells after COVID-19. Overall study context: By nasal swab PCR, the convalescent patients were SARS-CoV-2 positive, with ten or so mild cases and one severe. Timing of post-vaccine sample collection was a median approximately 79 days after dose two, with a range of 14 to 241. Spike peptides, overlapping and drawn from SARS-CoV-2, HCoV-NL63, HCoV-OC43 and HCoV-229E, were used to stimulate cells. Broader study findings: Vaccine-specific clones numbering 304 of 307 showed spike mono-reactivity in convalescent patients.

Once obtained from cultured CD4+ T cells, the DNA was sequenced using the Oncomine TCR Beta short-read assay. Via MiXCR, TCRdb re-called the PCR reads, giving one row per CDR3 protein. The table includes approximately 21,000 distinct CDR3 sequences, roughly 51% detected once. As for this clonotype: The antigen is undetermined.

This sample's treatment: roughly ten-day PBMC culture with coronavirus spike peptide pools or control peptides (ViraFEST assay). The sequencing input was CD4+ T cells from blood, cultured in vitro. The sequence was obtained from a human donor who had recovered from COVID-19.

The CDR3 coding sequence is TGTGCCAGTAGTATAGTCCCCGGGACTAGCACTGGGGCCAACGTCCTGACTTTC. This codes for CASSIVPGTSTGANVLTF. This chain uses TRBV19 with TRBJ2-6; the match to TRBD2 covers 9 bases. CDR1 is LNHDA and CDR2 is SQIVND in the germline V gene (reference sequence). The CDR3 is 18 residues long. The trim removed 1 base at V and 2 bases at J, leaving 6 bases unmatched.